This TCR beta chain was sequenced during a study of OX40 agonist ivuxolimab in advanced cancers. In terms of the full investigation: Ivuxolimab was an agonistic, fully human IgG2 monoclonal antibody directed against OX40 (CD134), a costimulatory receptor. Patients were allowed to have had prior anti-PD-1, anti-PD-L1 or anti-CTLA-4 therapy, and 40% of the dose-escalation patients had previously received checkpoint inhibitors. The dose-escalation cohort was 82.7% male with a mean age of approximately 60 years, ranging from 23 to 79. Among the roughly 50 dose-escalation patients, around 20 had hepatocellular carcinoma, roughly 15 melanoma, 9 renal cell carcinoma and 9 head and neck cancer. Peripheral TCRbeta sequencing was intended to test whether TCR sequence diversity was altered and clonal T-cell expansion was caused by ivuxolimab. The paper reports the monotherapy dose-escalation portion (N of about 52 patients) of the phase I ivuxolimab trial. Intravenous ivuxolimab was administered to patients every 2 weeks at six dose levels: 0.01, 0.1, 0.3, 1.5, 3 and 10 mg/kg. Three dose-escalation patients achieved partial responses, one with hepatocellular carcinoma and two with cutaneous melanoma.

For sequencing of the TCRbeta CDR3 region, genomic DNA was extracted from the sorted cells. The immunoSEQ Assay was used to sequence the TCRbeta CDR3 regions. TCRdb obtained this table from immuneACCESS and retained in-frame rearrangements with V and J assigned. These tables miss some clones; where compared with another copy, unresolved V genes account for less than half of the shortfall, and the remainder is unexplained. Across this sample there are tens of thousands of clones, with more than 75% seen only once. Clones ranked in the top ten supply around a fifth of the sample. The CDR3 goes from the cysteine to the phenylalanine over 13 residues. Here the CDR3 DNA is all that survives: 39 bases in frame from base 1. From the germline V gene, CDR1 is SGHTS and CDR2 is YDEGEE. V is shortened by 2 bases, J by 3 bases, and the region joining them spans 9 bases. What the research found in general, with its limitations: On average, CD8+ T cells showed more expanded clones than CD4+ T cells after ivuxolimab. In partial responders in the 0.1-3.0 mg/kg groups, normalized peripheral clonal expansion was found to be among the lowest, especially among CD8+ T cells. At doses of 0.1 to 3.0 mg/kg, clonal expansion of both CD4+ and CD8+ blood T cells was observed from baseline to week 6. Low levels of normalized T-cell clonal expansion were also shown by some nonresponding patients. Antigen specificity was not determined for the clonally expanded peripheral T cells.

Patients with a history of autoimmune disease or receiving systemic immunosuppression were excluded from the trial. Peripheral blood for TCR sequencing was collected from all dose cohorts at baseline, on cycle 4 day 1, and on cycle 7 day 1. The samples were drawn from a first-in-human, open-label, multicenter phase I dose-escalation trial of ivuxolimab. Adults with locally advanced or metastatic head and neck squamous cell, hepatocellular, melanoma or renal cell carcinoma were enrolled in the trial. CD4+ and CD8+ T cells were sorted separately from peripheral blood before TCR sequencing. Regarding this clone: No cognate antigen has been identified for it. No base quality values were provided; no much bigger clone lies one nucleotide off.

The TCR was taken from an adult with an advanced solid tumor such as melanoma, head and neck, liver or kidney cancer. The receptor chain draws on TRBV5-8 and TRBJ2-7; the D gene is perhaps TRBD1, from 5 matching bases. The sequenced sample was CD4+ or CD8+ T cells sorted from blood, obtained in a trial of the OX40 agonist ivuxolimab. The DNA reads TGTGCCAGCAGCTTTCAGGGTGACTACGAGCAGTACTTC. Its amino acids are CASSFQGDYEQYF.